Listed below are T cell receptor beta chains from one sample, sequenced in a study of cytomegalovirus exposure and HLA in healthy donors. The data were produced by immunoSEQ multiplex PCR, yet TCRdb's version contains in-frame clones alone and is incomplete. The repertoire consists of 80,000 to 95,000 clones, with about four fifths occurring once and the leading ten covering 5.5% to 7%. The sequenced material came from PBMCs. Receptor source: a man younger than 35 in good health and CMV-seropositive. Each CDR3 is given with its conserved first and last residue. A D gene is named only where the DNA matches it firmly. Only part of the rows carry a size: once, few, many, or a class if the clone is expanded.

V	D	J	length	size	CDR3	DNA
TRBV5-1	TRBD1	TRBJ2-6	18	-	CASSLVGRGRAGANVLTF	TGCGCCAGCAGCTTGGTGGGCAGGGGGCGCGCTGGGGCCAACGTCCTGACTTTC
TRBV2	-	TRBJ1-1	13	-	CASSVRENTEAFF	TGTGCCAGCAGTGTTCGGGAGAACACTGAAGCTTTCTTT
TRBV1	-	TRBJ2-7	15	once	CTSSQVRTSVEEQYF	TGCACCAGCAGCCAAGTTCGGACTAGCGTAGAAGAGCAGTACTTC
TRBV5-4	-	TRBJ2-2	15	-	CASSLGSSIGGELFF	TGTGCCAGCAGCTTGGGGTCTAGCATTGGCGGGGAGCTGTTTTTT
TRBV27	-	TRBJ1-1	13	-	CASISLSDTEAFF	TGTGCCAGCATTTCTCTCAGTGACACTGAAGCTTTCTTT
TRBV6-1	-	TRBJ2-1	11	-	CASSLPREQFF	TGTGCCAGCAGTCTACCACGGGAGCAGTTCTTC
TRBV6-1	TRBD2	TRBJ2-1	16	-	CASSDSLAGFYNEQFF	TGTGCCAGCAGTGATAGTCTAGCGGGTTTCTACAATGAGCAGTTCTTC
TRBV6-5	-	TRBJ1-1	14	-	CASSPRLDGFGAFF	TGTGCCAGCAGTCCCCGTCTCGACGGATTCGGGGCTTTCTTT
TRBV5-4	-	TRBJ2-1	15	-	CASSLANGESDEQFF	TGTGCCAGCAGCTTGGCCAACGGGGAGTCGGATGAGCAGTTCTTC
TRBV6-4	TRBD1	TRBJ1-1	15	-	CASRRNRGSNTEAFF	TGTGCCAGCAGAAGAAACAGGGGCTCGAACACTGAAGCTTTCTTT